Listed here is a single T cell receptor beta chain. The data are from a study of blood T cell repertoires in COVID-19. Study at large: In each case, the material was cDNA or gDNA derived from T cells, B-cell-depleted T cells, or PBMCs.

During active infection, Seattle patients enrolled and were then monitored through disease. The germline V and J ends were trimmed by 6 bases and 2 bases, with 15 bases remaining between them. The CDR3 consists of 15 residues. CDR1 and CDR2 from the germline V gene are MNHEY and SVGAGI. In the study's own analysis: How many nucleated cells were present was estimated from reference gene primer amplification. Produced via immunoSEQ multiplex PCR; TCRdb's table is partial and in-frame only. That table gives V, J and clone size, and the DNA gave D and trimming. The profile shows tens of thousands of clones, roughly 85% of them singletons.

The receptor's source is a man in his fifties with COVID-19, enrolled during active disease. The rearrangement uses TRBV6-5 and TRBJ2-3, with TRBD2 as a possible D gene (5 bases). What was sequenced was peripheral blood. The CDR3 loop is CASRTLAVSTDTQYF. Here the CDR3 DNA reads TGTGCCAGCAGGACCCTAGCAGTGTCCACAGATACGCAGTATTTT.